This T cell receptor (beta chain) was sequenced for a study of human T cells and chemical hapten exposure listed by TCRdb under 2021. Looking at the study overall: For sensitization, 2% DPC in acetone was applied to a roughly 2 cm by roughly 2 cm area of upper inner arm skin. This study followed changes in the peripheral blood TCR repertoire in vivo during primary and secondary sensitization of alopecia patients to the hapten diphenylcyclopropenone (DPC). About 28 alopecia patients gave blood for TCR sequencing at one to four time points (pre-sensitization, 2, 6 and 24 weeks). The patient cohort, mostly female, included alopecia areata with under or over 50% scalp involvement, alopecia totalis and alopecia universalis. Patch testing was done on the upper back using Finn chambers containing 0.01% DPC, and results were scored after 6 days according to International Contact Dermatitis Research Group standards. Patients additionally received weekly therapeutic DPC doses to the scalp throughout the approximately 22-week study period. Blood was sampled from patients pre-sensitization (week 0) and at 2, 6 and about 24 weeks after DPC sensitization. Libraries were pooled for sequencing, and per-sample TCR yields varied mainly because of small differences in library volumes within the pool. The paper as a whole reports these results and caveats: Significantly more large CDR3 similarity clusters were formed by expanded TCRs than by pre-sensitization or healthy control sets, consistent with antigen-driven responses. Repeated subsampling changed both the strength of the expansion versus patch-test correlation and the threshold at which the correlation became significant. The number of TCRs above 1 in 1000 frequency did not change with DPC sensitization; there was no evidence of global repertoire structure alterations. Patch test score correlated positively with the number of PT1 expanded TCRs, reaching significance at thresholds 8, 16 and 32 but not at 4. All patients had alopecia, a presumed autoimmune disease, so their immune response might differ from that of healthy individuals.

Inclusive of the bounding cysteine and phenylalanine, the CDR3 is 18 residues long. CDR3 DNA only is kept here, 54 bases in frame from base 1. According to the germline V gene (reference sequence), CDR1 reads LGHDT and CDR2 reads YNNKEL. Trimming at the junction amounts to 1 base on V and 0 bases on J, and the germline ends lie 18 bases apart. This clonotype was seen many times. Its binding antigen is unknown. Base qualities are not recorded, but no much larger clone differs from it by a single base. Library method: RACE. This sample was sequenced with a NextSeq 500. During library preparation, unique molecular identifiers were attached to individual cDNA molecules so that TCRs could be counted in a quantitative, reproducible way. For every blood RNA sample, sequencing covered both the TCR alpha and TCR beta chains. The authors' pipeline ran thus. A median of around 100,000 TCRs per sample was observed, with a range of roughly 23,224 to 700,000. V, J and CDR3 annotation of the TCR reads was performed with the Decombinator software suite. To make PS versus PT1 abundance plots, every sample was subsampled to the same number of TCRs (28,000). TCRs were defined as expanded if absent before sensitization and observed at least eight times at the 2-week time point. Starting from the raw public reads, TCRdb applied fastp trimming at Q25, assembled clones with MiXCR and retained in-frame beta chains. Here each entry gathers all rows of one CDR3 protein and keeps the most common genes and DNA. For this entry, the V and J calls and clone size follow TCRdb and not the study's own pipeline. The sample yields a few hundred thousand distinct CDR3 sequences; 4.8% were counted once. The leading ten clones occupy around 2% of the sample.

What the time point label conveys for this sample: patch test 1, 2 weeks after DPC sensitization. Sample treatment or condition, as interpreted from the label and publication: therapeutic diphenylcyclopropenone sensitization with weekly scalp DPC. Blood at each patch-test visit was drawn before the patch test was applied. To be eligible, patients had to be aged 18 to 70, diagnosed with alopecia and judged suitable for DPC therapy, while pregnant patients were excluded. Total RNA was isolated from unfractionated whole blood collected in Tempus Blood RNA tubes. The sequence derives from a woman between 50 and 59 years old with alopecia areata. Some clones in this sample may be carry-over from other donors' samples. The sample consisted of whole blood, taken in connection with sensitization to the hapten diphenylcyclopropenone (DPC). The rearrangement joined TRBV3-1 to TRBJ1-1; TRBD1 could be the D gene, as 5 bases match. The CDR3 protein: CASSQGGSVTALNTEAFF. The nucleotide sequence is given as TGTGCCAGCAGCCAAGGCGGCTCGGTGACAGCCCTGAACACTGAAGCTTTCTTT.